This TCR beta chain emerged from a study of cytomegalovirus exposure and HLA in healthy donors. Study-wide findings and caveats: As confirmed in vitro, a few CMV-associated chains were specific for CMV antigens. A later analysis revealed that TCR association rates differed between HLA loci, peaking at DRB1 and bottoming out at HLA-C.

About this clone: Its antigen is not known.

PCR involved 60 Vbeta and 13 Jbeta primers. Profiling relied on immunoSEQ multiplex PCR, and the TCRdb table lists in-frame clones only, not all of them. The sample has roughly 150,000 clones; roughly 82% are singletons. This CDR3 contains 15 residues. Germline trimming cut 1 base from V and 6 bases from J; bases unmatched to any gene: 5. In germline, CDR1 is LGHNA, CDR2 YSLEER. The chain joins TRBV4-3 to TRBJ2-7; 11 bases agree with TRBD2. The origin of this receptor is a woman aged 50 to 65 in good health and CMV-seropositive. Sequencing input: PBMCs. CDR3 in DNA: TGCGCCAGCAGCCAAGCACTAGCGGGAGCCTTCGAGCAGTACTTC. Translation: CASSQALAGAFEQYF.